This entry lists 29 T cell receptor beta chains sequenced from one sample in a study of cytomegalovirus exposure and HLA in healthy donors (dated by TCRdb to about 2017). The library was prepared using the immunoSEQ multiplex PCR assay. For the multiplex PCR, a mixture combining 60 forward primers for TCR Vbeta segments and 13 reverse primers for TCR Jbeta segments was used. TCRdb provides this immuneACCESS table in a form limited to in-frame rearrangements. Some clones are lacking; in checked studies, under half of them reflect an unresolved V gene, and why the rest are absent is not known. The sample table contains about 130,000 clones; only one count was recorded for 74% of them. 5.8% of the sample goes to the ten largest clones. Sequences were obtained from PBMCs. The receptors were sampled from a woman aged 50 to 60 in good health and CMV-seropositive.

This clone was observed a few times. In nucleotides, the CDR3 is TGTGCCAGCGGGGGCGGCCAAGAGACCCAGTACTTC. Residues: CASGGGQETQYF. This chain joins TRBV6-1 and TRBJ2-5; weak D call: TRBD1 (6 bases). The CDR3 has 12 amino acids. V was trimmed by 8 bases and J by 1 base, leaving 8 bases between them. Germline V gives CDR1 MNHNS, CDR2 SASEGT.

The chain couples TRBV2 to TRBJ2-7, with a possible D match to TRBD1 (5 bases). Germline CDR1 reads SNHLY; CDR2 reads FYNNEI. The CDR3 has 12 amino acids. The V gene lost 7 bases and the J gene lost 2 bases, with 9 bases spanning the gap. Written as DNA, the CDR3 is TGTGCCAGCACGGACACTCCCTACGAGCAGTACTTC. Its translation is CASTDTPYEQYF.

This chain joins TRBV5-5 and TRBJ2-3; a weak D match, TRBD2 (6 bases). The CDR3 contains 13 residues. Germline CDR1 is SGHKS and CDR2 is YYEKEE (reference sequence). The germline V and J ends were trimmed by 4 bases and 6 bases, with 12 bases remaining between them. In DNA, the CDR3 is TGTGCCAGCAGCGGGACTCCTGTGGATACGCAGTATTTT. Protein product: CASSGTPVDTQYF.

The J gene is TRBJ2-1, the V gene TRBV11-3, with TRBD1 as a possible D gene (5 bases). The germline gives CDR1 SGHNT, CDR2 YENEEA. CDR3 size: 16 residues. With 6 bases removed from V and 0 bases from J, the gap between germline ends came to 15 bases. CDR3 nucleotides: TGTGCCAGCAGAGCCCTCAGGGCTGGCTCCTACAATGAGCAGTTCTTC. It translates to CASRALRAGSYNEQFF. Complete variable domain (other parts from reference TRBV11-3 and TRBJ2-1): EAGVVQSPRYKIIEKKQPVAFWCNPISGHNTLYWYLQNLGQGPELLIRYENEEAVDDSQLPKDRFSAERLKGVDSTLKIQPAELGDSAVYLCASRALRAGSYNEQFFGPGTRLTVL.

The V and J genes are TRBV27 and TRBJ1-5; TRBD1 is a possible D gene (5 bases). CDR1 MNHEY and CDR2 SMNVEV come from the germline V gene (reference sequence). The CDR3 is 14 amino acids. Trimming removed 6 bases at V and 6 bases at J, with 15 bases between. The CDR3 reads CASSPRVFGQPQHF. CDR3 nucleotides: TGTGCCAGCAGCCCCAGGGTTTTCGGTCAGCCCCAGCATTTT.

Only a few counts were recorded for this clone. V and J are TRBV6-6 and TRBJ2-5; D perhaps matches TRBD1 (6 bases). This CDR3 contains 12 residues. The V end was cut by 7 bases, the J end by 2 bases, with 8 bases between. Germline V lookup: CDR1 MNHNY, CDR2 SVGAGI (reference sequence). The CDR3 loop is CASKQGQETQYF. The CDR3 DNA reads TGTGCCAGCAAACAGGGTCAAGAGACCCAGTACTTC.

This sequence joins TRBV2 and TRBJ1-2; D gene ambiguous. This CDR3 region has 11 residues. V lost 6 bases and J 2 bases, leaving 4 bases between the germline ends. Germline lookup yields CDR1 SNHLY and CDR2 FYNNEI. CDR3: CASSRNYGYTF. CDR3 coding DNA: TGTGCCAGCAGCAGAAACTATGGCTACACCTTC.

About this clone: Other DNA sequences in this sample translate to the same CDR3. This rearrangement joins TRBV29-1 to TRBJ2-7, with 10 positions matching TRBD1. J gave up 2 bases and V 6 bases, and 4 bases lay outside the gene matches. Germline CDR1 reads SQVTM; CDR2 reads ANQGSEA. This CDR3 has 13 residues. The CDR3 loop reads CSVRTGGTYEQYF. The CDR3 nucleotides are TGCAGCGTAAGGACAGGGGGAACCTACGAGCAGTACTTC.

V and J are TRBV5-6 and TRBJ2-7; D may be TRBD1 (6 bases). The CDR3 runs 13 residues. V lost 0 bases and J lost 2, with 6 bases in between. The V gene's germline CDR1 is SGHDT and CDR2 YYEEEE. The CDR3 sequence is CASSLGGPYEQYF. The CDR3 bases are TGTGCCAGCAGCTTGGGGGGGCCCTACGAGCAGTACTTC.

This clone showed up just a few times. The chain is built from TRBV2 and TRBJ1-4; the D is unclear. V shed 3 bases and J shed 1 base, with 6 bases lying between them. CDR3 size: 14 residues. Germline CDR1 SNHLY, CDR2 FYNNEI. This CDR3 reads CASSEFVTNEKLFF. The CDR3 region has the DNA TGTGCCAGCAGTGAGTTCGTAACTAATGAAAAACTGTTTTTT.

The V call is TRBV6-5, the J call TRBJ1-4; D is unresolved. The germline V gene has CDR1 MNHEY and CDR2 SVGAGI. The CDR3 loop spans 15 amino acids. V shed 6 bases and J shed 5 bases, with 16 bases lying between them. CDR3 sequence reads: CASSLMRAVNEKLFF. The DNA of the CDR3 is TGTGCCAGCAGCCTAATGAGGGCGGTGAATGAAAAACTGTTTTTT.

The V gene is TRBV19, the J gene TRBJ2-3; 10 bases fit TRBD2. Germline assignment: CDR1 LNHDA and CDR2 SQIVND (reference sequence). With 8 bases clipped from V and 2 bases from J, the junction kept 7 bases outside the gene matches. The CDR3 totals 15 residues. Here the CDR3 reads CASRSGGAPTDTQYF. The DNA of the CDR3 is TGTGCCAGTCGAAGCGGGGGGGCCCCCACAGATACGCAGTATTTT.

This clone appeared once. This chain links TRBV6-5 with TRBJ2-1; 7 positions match TRBD2. Germline trimming cut 3 bases from V and 4 bases from J; bases unmatched to any gene: 6. The CDR3 has 15 amino acids. In germline, CDR1 is MNHEY, CDR2 SVGAGI. CDR3 sequence reads: CASSYSGLGYNEQFF. In DNA form, the CDR3 reads TGTGCCAGCAGTTATTCCGGACTAGGGTACAATGAGCAGTTCTTC.

The V gene is TRBV7-2, the J gene TRBJ2-7, with 7 bases matching TRBD1. Germline V gene lookup returns CDR1 SGHTA and CDR2 FQGNSA. The V and J ends lost 8 bases and 3 bases, in that order; junction bases with no gene match: 7. The CDR3 consists of 13 residues. CDR3 residues: CASSRQGVYEQYF. The CDR3 DNA is TGTGCCAGCTCAAGGCAGGGGGTCTACGAGCAGTACTTC.

This clone was observed a handful of times. The chain employs TRBV29-1 and TRBJ2-5, with D maybe TRBD1 (5 bases). V dropped 3 bases and J dropped 5 bases, with 10 bases sitting between them. Germline assignment: CDR1 SQVTM and CDR2 ANQGSEA. The CDR3 length is 12 residues. This chain's CDR3 is CSVDTGWETQYF. Written as DNA, the CDR3 is TGCAGCGTTGACACAGGCTGGGAGACCCAGTACTTC.

The chain uses TRBV18 and TRBJ2-1, with 9 bases fitting TRBD2. With V trimmed by 0 bases and J by 5 bases, 5 bases remained unmatched. The germline V gene encodes CDR1 KGHSH and CDR2 LQKENI. This CDR3 contains 16 residues. The CDR3 spells CASSPPDGGGDNEQFF. In DNA, the CDR3 is TGTGCCAGCTCACCACCCGACGGCGGGGGGGACAATGAGCAGTTCTTC.

The table lists this clone with a count of one. The chain couples TRBV30 to TRBJ2-4; possibly TRBD2 for D (7 bases). V lost 3 bases and J lost 1, with 16 bases in between. The germline CDR1 and CDR2 sequences are GTSNPN and SVGIG (reference sequence). This CDR3 has 16 residues. CDR3 region: CAWSVPGGHAKNIQYF. Written as DNA, the CDR3 is TGTGCCTGGAGCGTCCCGGGGGGCCACGCCAAAAACATTCAGTACTTC.

This chain connects TRBV5-5 to TRBJ1-5; tentative D call: TRBD1 (6 bases). CDR3 length: 15 residues. V was cut by 4 bases and J by 5 bases, with 16 bases left in between. Germline CDR1 and CDR2: SGHKS and YYEKEE (reference sequence). CDR3 sequence: CASSTSLDSDQPQHF. The CDR3 DNA follows: TGTGCCAGCAGCACCTCTCTGGACAGTGATCAGCCCCAGCATTTT. The full variable domain, with the rest looked up from reference TRBV5-5 and TRBJ1-5, is DAGVTQSPTHLIKTRGQQVTLRCSPISGHKSVSWYQQVLGQGPQFIFQYYEKEERGRGNFPDRFSARQFPNYSSELNVNALLLGDSALYLCASSTSLDSDQPQHFGDGTRLSIL.

Turning to this clone: The junction and the germline gene differ at one end; a read error may be behind it. CDR3 coding DNA: TGCAGCGTTGAATACAATGGGCAGTTCTTC. This gives the protein CSVEYNGQFF. The chain has TRBV29-1 and TRBJ2-1; D is unresolved. This CDR3 has 10 amino acids. The germline gives CDR1 SQVTM, CDR2 ANQGSEA.

J is TRBJ2-1 and V is TRBV11-3, with TRBD1 matching over 7 bases. The CDR3 contains 15 residues. The V gene end was trimmed by 1 base and the J gene end by 5 bases; junction bases not matched to a gene: 5. Germline values: CDR1 SGHNT, CDR2 YENEEA. CDR3 DNA sequence: TGTGCCAGCAGCTTAGGACAGGGTGGAAACAATGAGCAGTTCTTC. It specifies CASSLGQGGNNEQFF.

The chain joins TRBV19 to TRBJ2-3; 11 bases are shared with TRBD2. With 5 bases clipped from V and 6 bases from J, the junction kept 7 bases outside the gene matches. The CDR3 loop spans 15 amino acids. Germline assignment: CDR1 LNHDA and CDR2 SQIVND (reference sequence). CDR3 loop: CASSSRRLAGDTQYF. The CDR3 nucleotides are TGTGCCAGTAGTTCCCGCAGACTAGCGGGGGATACGCAGTATTTT.

The chain is built from TRBV25-1 and TRBJ2-1; maybe TRBD2 (7 bases). The CDR3 consists of 15 residues. Trimming took off 9 bases at V and 4 bases at J, with 19 bases between the two ends. Germline-derived CDR1 and CDR2 are MGHDK and SYGVNS. In DNA form, the CDR3 reads TGTGCCAGTCTGCATTGGGGGGGGACATACAATGAGCAGTTCTTC. It specifies CASLHWGGTYNEQFF.

V gene TRBV4-2 combines with J gene TRBJ2-1; D perhaps matches TRBD2 (5 bases). The CDR3 spans 15 residues. The germline V and J ends were trimmed by 0 bases and 7 bases, with 13 bases remaining between them. Germline CDR1 LGHNA, CDR2 YNFKEQ. The CDR3 loop reads CASSQERTALNEQFF. CDR3 DNA sequence: TGTGCCAGCAGCCAAGAACGGACTGCCTTGAATGAGCAGTTCTTC.

The chain joins TRBV5-4 to TRBJ2-3, with 13 positions matching TRBD2. Germline lookup yields CDR1 SGHNT and CDR2 YYREEE (reference sequence). V gave up 4 bases and J gave up 3 bases; unmatched junction bases: 2. The CDR3 length is 15 residues. The CDR3 protein is CASSGGLAGTDTQYF. In DNA, the CDR3 is TGTGCCAGCAGCGGGGGACTAGCGGGAACAGATACGCAGTATTTT.

J is TRBJ2-1 and V is TRBV5-6, with TRBD1 matching over 9 bases. In germline, CDR1 is SGHDT, CDR2 YYEEEE. V was clipped by 3 bases and J by 8 bases; unmatched bases: 9. The CDR3 is made up of 15 amino acids. CDR3 sequence: CASSSSGQGGDEQFF. CDR3 DNA sequence: TGTGCCAGCAGCTCCTCGGGACAGGGAGGCGATGAGCAGTTCTTC.

The chain couples TRBV15 to TRBJ2-5, with 11 bases matching TRBD2. Germline CDR1 LNHNV, CDR2 YYDKDF (reference sequence). This CDR3 spans 16 amino acids. J gave up 2 bases and V 3 bases, and 5 bases lay outside the gene matches. The CDR3 loop is CATSSITSGGQETQYF. In DNA, the CDR3 is TGTGCCACCAGCAGCATCACTAGCGGGGGACAAGAGACCCAGTACTTC.

This clone came up a few times. V usage is TRBV5-4 and J usage is TRBJ1-1; TRBD1 aligns across 9 bases. The CDR3 is 13 residues long. The ends lost 3 bases at V and 10 bases at J; junction bases unmatched: 7. Germline values: CDR1 SGHNT, CDR2 YYREEE (reference sequence). This CDR3 is CASSWDREARAFF. The CDR3 DNA is TGTGCCAGCAGCTGGGACAGGGAGGCCAGAGCTTTCTTT.

This clone has more than one count but fewer than ten. This chain joins TRBV9 and TRBJ2-3; 8 bases map to TRBD1. J gave up 8 bases and V 7 bases, and 9 bases lay outside the gene matches. CDR1 is SGDLS and CDR2 is YYNGEE in the germline V gene. The CDR3 has 13 amino acids. CDR3 DNA sequence: TGTGCCAGCCAAGGCCCAGACAGGGGTACGCAGTATTTT. The encoded protein is CASQGPDRGTQYF.

The genes are TRBV18 and TRBJ2-7; 9 nucleotides align to TRBD1. The CDR3 spans 14 residues. The trim removed 4 bases at V and 1 base at J, leaving 2 bases unmatched. Per germline, CDR1 KGHSH and CDR2 LQKENI. The CDR3 DNA follows: TGTGCCAGCTCACTCGGGACAGGGTCCTACGAGCAGTACTTC. This translates into CASSLGTGSYEQYF.